The 8 T cell receptor beta chains in this list originate from one sample, sequenced in a study of cytomegalovirus exposure and HLA in healthy donors. The repertoire was sequenced with immunoSEQ multiplex PCR; TCRdb's copy has only in-frame clones and lacks some. The table includes some 90,000 clones, 87% detected once. The sequenced sample was PBMCs. All receptors derive from a man aged 18 to 30 in good health and CMV-seropositive.

The chain is built from TRBV5-1 and TRBJ2-2; possible D gene TRBD1, 6 bases. CDR3 length: 15 amino acids. From germline, CDR1 is SGHRS and CDR2 YFSETQ. V was trimmed by 4 bases and J by 4 bases, leaving 14 bases between them. The CDR3 loop reads CASSLTGQGTGELFF. The CDR3 coding sequence is TGCGCCAGCAGCCTAACGGGACAAGGCACCGGGGAGCTGTTTTTT.

This chain joins TRBV6-6 and TRBJ1-1; possible D gene TRBD1, 5 bases. The CDR3 spans 14 residues. Germline lookup yields CDR1 MNHNY and CDR2 SVGAGI (reference sequence). Trimming pared 2 bases from V and 1 base from J, leaving 8 bases between. The CDR3 here is CASSYHDRNTEAFF. CDR3 DNA sequence: TGTGCCAGCAGTTACCACGACAGGAACACTGAAGCTTTCTTT.

V is TRBV7-6 and J is TRBJ1-6; 8 bases are shared with TRBD1. The germline V gene encodes CDR1 SGHVS and CDR2 FNYEAQ. Trimming cost V 1 base and J 1 base; bases outside gene matches: 6. The CDR3 has 18 amino acids. Here the CDR3 reads CASSLVARGRSYNSPLHF. CDR3 bases: TGTGCCAGCAGCTTAGTGGCCAGGGGGCGGTCCTATAATTCACCCCTCCACTTT. Based on the CDR3 plus reference TRBV7-6 and TRBJ1-6, the full variable domain is GAGVSQSPRYKVTKRGQDVALRCDPISGHVSLYWYRQALGQGPEFLTYFNYEAQQDKSGLPNDRFSAERPEGSISTLTIQRTEQRDSAMYRCASSLVARGRSYNSPLHFGNGTRLTVT.

This chain links TRBV7-9 with TRBJ2-3; maybe TRBD1 (6 bases). This CDR3 comprises 15 residues. V was pared by 5 bases and J by 4 bases, with 16 bases between. Germline CDR1 and CDR2: SEHNR and FQNEAQ (reference sequence). CDR3 sequence: CASSVQGSSADTQYF. The CDR3 DNA sequence: TGTGCCAGCAGCGTACAGGGTTCGAGTGCAGATACGCAGTATTTT.

The V and J genes are TRBV19 and TRBJ1-4; the D is unclear. This CDR3 is built from 15 residues. With 4 bases removed from V and 8 bases from J, the gap between germline ends came to 17 bases. Germline CDR1 is LNHDA and CDR2 is SQIVND (reference sequence). CDR3 sequence (DNA): TGTGCCAGTAGTAGACTACCGGGCCCTGGGGAAAAACTGTTTTTT. Its translation is CASSRLPGPGEKLFF.

The chain recombines TRBV4-3 with TRBJ2-3, with TRBD2 identical over 8 bases. J lost 1 base, V lost 0 bases, and 6 bases had no gene match. The CDR3 runs to 17 residues. From germline, CDR1 is LGHNA and CDR2 YSLEER. As DNA, the CDR3 is TGCGCCAGCAGCCAAGATCCCTGGCGGGGGGGCACAGATACGCAGTATTTT. This gives the protein CASSQDPWRGGTDTQYF.

The chain recombines TRBV4-1 with TRBJ2-7; 10 positions agree with TRBD2. From germline, CDR1 is MGHRA and CDR2 YSYEKL. This CDR3 region has 15 residues. V lost 1 base, J lost 3 bases, and 3 bases stayed unmatched. CDR3 region: CASSQVLAGDYEQYF. CDR3 nucleotide sequence: TGCGCCAGCAGCCAAGTCCTAGCGGGGGACTACGAGCAGTACTTC.

The chain carries TRBV28 and TRBJ1-4; 7 bases agree with TRBD1. This CDR3 contains 13 residues. Per germline, CDR1 MDHEN and CDR2 SYDVKM. V lost 4 bases, J lost 8 bases, and 4 bases stayed unmatched. The CDR3 sequence is CASSSEQGEKLFF. Here the CDR3 DNA reads TGTGCCAGCAGTTCGGAACAGGGGGAAAAACTGTTTTTT.